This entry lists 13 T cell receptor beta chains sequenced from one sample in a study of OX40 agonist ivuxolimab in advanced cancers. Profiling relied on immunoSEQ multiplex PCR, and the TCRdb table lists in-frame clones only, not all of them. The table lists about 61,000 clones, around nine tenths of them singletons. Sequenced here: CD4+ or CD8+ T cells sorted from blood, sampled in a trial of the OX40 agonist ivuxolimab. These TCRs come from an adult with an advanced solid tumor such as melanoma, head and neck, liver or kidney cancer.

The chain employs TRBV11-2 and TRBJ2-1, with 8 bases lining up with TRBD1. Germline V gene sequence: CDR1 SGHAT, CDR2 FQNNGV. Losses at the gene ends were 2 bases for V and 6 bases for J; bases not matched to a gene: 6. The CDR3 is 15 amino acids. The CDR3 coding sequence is TGTGCCAGCAGCTTAAGCAGGGGGCTGGCCAATGAGCAGTTCTTC. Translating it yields CASSLSRGLANEQFF.

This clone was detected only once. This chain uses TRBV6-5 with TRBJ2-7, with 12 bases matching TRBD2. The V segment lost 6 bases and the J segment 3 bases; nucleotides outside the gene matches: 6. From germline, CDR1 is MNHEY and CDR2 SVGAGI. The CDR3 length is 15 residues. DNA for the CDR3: TGTGCCAGCAGGTCGACTAGCGGGGGAGACTACGAGCAGTACTTC. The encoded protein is CASRSTSGGDYEQYF.

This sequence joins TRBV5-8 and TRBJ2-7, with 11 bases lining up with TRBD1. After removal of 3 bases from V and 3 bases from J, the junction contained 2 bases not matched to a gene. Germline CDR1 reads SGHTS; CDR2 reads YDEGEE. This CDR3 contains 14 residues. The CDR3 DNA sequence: TGTGCCAGCAGCTGGGGACAGGGGGTCTACGAGCAGTACTTC. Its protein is CASSWGQGVYEQYF.

The CDR3 reads CASSPRQGRPGTQETQYF. CDR3 DNA: TGTGCCAGCTCACCGAGACAGGGACGACCTGGGACACAAGAGACCCAGTACTTC. The chain uses TRBV18 and TRBJ2-5, with 7 positions matching TRBD1. From germline, CDR1 is KGHSH and CDR2 LQKENI. This CDR3 is 18 amino acids long. Unmatched junction bases numbered 15, after V lost 3 bases and J lost 2 bases.

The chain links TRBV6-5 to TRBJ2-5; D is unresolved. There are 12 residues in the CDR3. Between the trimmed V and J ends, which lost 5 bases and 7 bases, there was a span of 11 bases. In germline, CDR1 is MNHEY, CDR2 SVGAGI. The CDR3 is CASSGRGRTQYF. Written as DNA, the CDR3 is TGTGCCAGCAGTGGCAGAGGAAGGACCCAGTACTTC.

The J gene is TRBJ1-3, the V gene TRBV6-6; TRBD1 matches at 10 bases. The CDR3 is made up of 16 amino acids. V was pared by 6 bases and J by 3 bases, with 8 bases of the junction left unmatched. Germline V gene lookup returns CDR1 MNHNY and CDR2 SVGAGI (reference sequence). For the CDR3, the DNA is TGTGCCAGCAGACCCAATGACAGGGGGCTTGGAAACACCATATATTTT. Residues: CASRPNDRGLGNTIYF.

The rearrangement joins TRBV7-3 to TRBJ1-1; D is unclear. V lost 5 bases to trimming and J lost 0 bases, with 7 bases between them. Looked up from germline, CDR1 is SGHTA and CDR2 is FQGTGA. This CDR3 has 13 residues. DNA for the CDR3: TGTGCCAGCAGCCCTAACATGAACACTGAAGCTTTCTTT. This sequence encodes CASSPNMNTEAFF.

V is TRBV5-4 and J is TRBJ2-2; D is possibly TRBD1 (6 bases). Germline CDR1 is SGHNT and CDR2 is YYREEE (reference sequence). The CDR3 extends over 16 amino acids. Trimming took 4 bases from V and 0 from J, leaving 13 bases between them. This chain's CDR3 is CASSAFWTANTGELFF. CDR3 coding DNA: TGTGCCAGCAGCGCTTTTTGGACAGCGAACACCGGGGAGCTGTTTTTT.

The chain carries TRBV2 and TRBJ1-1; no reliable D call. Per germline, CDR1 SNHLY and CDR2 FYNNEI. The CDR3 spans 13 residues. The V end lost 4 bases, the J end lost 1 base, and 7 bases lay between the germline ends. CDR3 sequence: CASSVEGNTEAFF. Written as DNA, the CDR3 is TGTGCCAGCAGTGTTGAGGGGAACACTGAAGCTTTCTTT.

The CDR3 sequence: CASSQGDIQGDSEAFF. DNA for the CDR3: TGCGCCAGCAGCCAAGGAGATATACAGGGAGACTCTGAAGCTTTCTTT. The chain has TRBV4-3 and TRBJ1-1, with D maybe TRBD1 (6 bases). The CDR3 covers 16 residues. From germline, CDR1 is LGHNA and CDR2 YSLEER. Trimming pared 1 base from V and 6 bases from J, leaving 18 bases between.

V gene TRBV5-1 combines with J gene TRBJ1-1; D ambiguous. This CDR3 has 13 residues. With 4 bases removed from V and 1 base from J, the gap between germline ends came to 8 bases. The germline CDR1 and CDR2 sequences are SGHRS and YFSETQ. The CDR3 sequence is CASSGMGNTEAFF. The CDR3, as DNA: TGCGCCAGCAGCGGTATGGGGAACACTGAAGCTTTCTTT.

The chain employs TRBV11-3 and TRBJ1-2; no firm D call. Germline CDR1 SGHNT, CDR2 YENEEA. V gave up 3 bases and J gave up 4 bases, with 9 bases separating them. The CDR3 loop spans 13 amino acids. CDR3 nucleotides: TGTGCCAGCAGCTTGGCGGACGGCTATGGCTACACCTTC. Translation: CASSLADGYGYTF.

The CDR3 spells CASGLGVDTQYF. Written as DNA, the CDR3 is TGTGCCAGCGGTCTAGGGGTAGATACGCAGTATTTT. The rearrangement links TRBV2 to TRBJ2-3; tentatively, D is TRBD1 (5 bases). This CDR3 comprises 12 residues. CDR1 and CDR2 from the germline V gene are SNHLY and FYNNEI. The V and J ends lost 8 bases and 5 bases respectively, with 11 bases between them.